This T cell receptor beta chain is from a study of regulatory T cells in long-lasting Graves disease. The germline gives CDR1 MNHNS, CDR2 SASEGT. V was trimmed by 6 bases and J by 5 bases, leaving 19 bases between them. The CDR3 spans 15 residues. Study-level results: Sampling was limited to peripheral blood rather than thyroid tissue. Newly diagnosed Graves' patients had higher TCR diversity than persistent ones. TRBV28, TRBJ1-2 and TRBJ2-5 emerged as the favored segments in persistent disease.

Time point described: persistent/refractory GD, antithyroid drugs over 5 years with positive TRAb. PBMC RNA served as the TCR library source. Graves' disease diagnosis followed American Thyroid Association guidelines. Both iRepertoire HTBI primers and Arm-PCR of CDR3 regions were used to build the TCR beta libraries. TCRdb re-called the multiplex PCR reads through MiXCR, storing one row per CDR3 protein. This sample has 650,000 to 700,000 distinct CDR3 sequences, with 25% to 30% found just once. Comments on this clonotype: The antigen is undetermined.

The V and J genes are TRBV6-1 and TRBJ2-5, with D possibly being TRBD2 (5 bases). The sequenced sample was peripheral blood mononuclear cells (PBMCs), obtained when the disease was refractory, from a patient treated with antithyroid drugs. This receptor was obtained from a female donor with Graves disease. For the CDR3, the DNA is TGTGCCAGCAGCCCCCGGTGGGGAGATGGGGAGACCCAGTACTTC. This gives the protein CASSPRWGDGETQYF.